This T cell receptor beta chain was captured in a study of blood T cells in healthy people across ages. In the study overall: About one barcoded beta molecule was captured per two T cells (by template switching).

Total RNA, at least 6 micrograms per sample, came from PBMCs. A second about 7 to 12 cycle PCR used barcoded and J-beta primers. Every molecule of cDNA carried a tag from a template-switch adaptor with 12 random nucleotides. TCRdb re-analysed the 5' RACE reads in MiXCR, keeping a single row per CDR3 protein. This repertoire shows 700,000 to 950,000 distinct CDR3 sequences, 35% to 45% found once; its top ten account for around 20%. Many counts were recorded for this clonotype. Specimen: blood. This receptor was identified in a woman aged 55 to 70 in good health.

This CDR3 reads CSASRASSGGANEQFF. The CDR3 nucleotides read TGCAGTGCTAGTAGAGCTTCCAGCGGGGGGGCGAATGAGCAGTTCTTC. The chain joins TRBV20-1 to TRBJ2-1; 10 bases agree with TRBD2. Germline V gives CDR1 DFQATT, CDR2 SNEGSKA (reference sequence). This CDR3 spans 16 amino acids. The V and J ends lost 3 bases and 7 bases, in that order; junction bases with no gene match: 12.